One sample yielded the 25 T cell receptor beta chains listed below, sequenced in a study of blood T cells in healthy people across ages. Using a J-beta primer mix together with a sample-barcoded 5' primer, a second PCR was run for roughly 6 to 12 cycles. TCRdb re-called the 5' RACE reads with MiXCR, one entry per CDR3 protein. The sample carries 890,000 or so distinct CDR3 sequences, 55% to 65% recorded once. The source material was blood. The receptors were sampled from a man younger than 40 in good health.

This clonotype showed up just a few times. V and J are TRBV28 and TRBJ1-2; 7 nucleotides agree with TRBD1. The CDR3 spans 12 residues. After removal of 5 bases from V and 8 bases from J, the junction contained 5 bases not matched to a gene. Germline V gene data show CDR1 as MDHEN and CDR2 as SYDVKM. CDR3 region: CASSALQGGYTF. In DNA form, the CDR3 reads TGTGCCAGCAGTGCCTTACAGGGGGGCTACACCTTC.

The chain combines TRBV20-1 with TRBJ2-7; D might be TRBD1 (6 bases). This CDR3 region has 16 residues. The V and J ends lost 4 bases and 0 bases respectively, with 19 bases between them. Germline lookup yields CDR1 DFQATT and CDR2 SNEGSKA (reference sequence). The CDR3 DNA is TGCAGTGCTACCGCCCCACAGGGAAAAAGCTCCTACGAGCAGTACTTC. This gives the protein CSATAPQGKSSYEQYF.

The chain recombines TRBV7-9 with TRBJ2-1, with D unresolved. V gave up 5 bases and J gave up 7 bases, with 21 bases separating them. Germline CDR1 is SEHNR and CDR2 is FQNEAQ (reference sequence). The CDR3 contains 16 residues. The CDR3 sequence is CASSLVGDPQKNEQFF. The DNA for the CDR3 is TGTGCCAGCAGCCTAGTAGGCGATCCCCAGAAAAATGAGCAGTTCTTC.

The chain couples TRBV5-1 to TRBJ2-3; D uncertain. The V gene's germline CDR1 is SGHRS and CDR2 YFSETQ. The CDR3 is 15 residues long. Trimming pared 3 bases from V and 1 base from J, leaving 12 bases between. CDR3: CASSWGGRRTDTQYF. CDR3 sequence (DNA): TGCGCCAGCAGCTGGGGTGGGCGACGCACAGATACGCAGTATTTT.

About this clonotype: The junction shows a germline mismatch at one end, possibly a read error. The chain is built from TRBV9 and TRBJ1-2; D possibly corresponds to TRBD1 (5 bases). CDR3 length: 13 amino acids. CDR1 and CDR2 from the germline V gene are SGDLS and YYNGEE. The CDR3 DNA sequence: TGTGCCAGCAGCCCCGGACAAGCCTATGGCTACATCTTC. This translates into CASSPGQAYGYIF.

J is TRBJ2-4 and V is TRBV5-1; 10 nucleotides align to TRBD1. V dropped 3 bases and J dropped 13; count of bases not matched to a gene: 16. This CDR3 contains 16 residues. Per the germline V gene, CDR1 is SGHRS and CDR2 is YFSETQ. CDR3 bases: TGCGCCAGCAGCTCCGCCTCCTGGACAGGGGGTAATGAGCAGTACTTC. This sequence encodes CASSSASWTGGNEQYF.

This sequence joins TRBV6-1 and TRBJ2-4, with 7 bases fitting TRBD1. The J call is uncertain, as TRBJ2-7 better fits the DNA end. The germline V gene encodes CDR1 MNHNS and CDR2 SASEGT. This CDR3 comprises 13 residues. The CDR3 coding sequence is TGTGCCAGCAGTGAAGACAGGGGCCACGAGCAGTACTTC. This codes for CASSEDRGHEQYF.

V and J are TRBV29-1 and TRBJ2-7, with 8 nucleotides matching TRBD2. CDR3 length equals 13 residues. The germline CDR1 and CDR2 sequences are SQVTM and ANQGSEA. V lost 6 bases to trimming and J lost 0 bases; unmatched junction nucleotides: 4. CDR3 DNA sequence: TGCAGCGTCCCAGCGGGAGCCTCCTACGAGCAGTACTTC. Translating gives CSVPAGASYEQYF.

The chain combines TRBV24-1 with TRBJ1-1, with 7 bases aligning to TRBD1. This CDR3 is 12 amino acids long. V lost 4 bases to trimming and J lost 8 bases; unmatched junction nucleotides: 3. The germline V gene has CDR1 KGHDR and CDR2 SFDVKD. This chain's CDR3 is CATSESDREAFF. CDR3 coding DNA: TGTGCCACCAGTGAGTCGGACAGGGAAGCTTTCTTT.

The chain links TRBV10-3 to TRBJ1-1; D unresolved. CDR3 length equals 13 residues. Germline CDR1 is ENHRY and CDR2 is SYGVKD. V gave up 10 bases and J gave up 0 bases, with 12 bases separating them. Written as DNA, the CDR3 is TGTGCCACCCGGCCAGACATGAACACTGAAGCTTTCTTT. The encoded protein is CATRPDMNTEAFF.

The chain employs TRBV6-1 and TRBJ2-7; 10 bases fit TRBD2. CDR1 and CDR2 from the germline V gene are MNHNS and SASEGT. The CDR3 is 14 residues long. J lost 4 bases, V lost 8 bases, and 8 bases had no gene match. CDR3 coding DNA: TGTGCCAGCGCAAGCGGGGGGGCCGGATACGAGCAGTACTTC. It encodes CASASGGAGYEQYF.

The table lists this clonotype with a count of one. CDR3 nucleotide sequence: TGTGCCAGCAGTTGGGGACAGGTTAGCTCCTACAATGAGCAGTTCTTC. The encoded protein is CASSWGQVSSYNEQFF. The chain combines TRBV6-2 or TRBV6-3 with TRBJ2-1, with 8 bases fitting TRBD1. Losses at the gene ends were 4 bases for V and 0 bases for J; bases not matched to a gene: 5. The CDR3 sequence is 16 residues long. Looked up from germline, CDR1 is MNHEY and CDR2 is SVGEGT.

The chain joins TRBV9 to TRBJ1-5; weak D call: TRBD1 (6 bases). CDR1 and CDR2 (germline): SGDLS, YYNGEE. The CDR3 is 16 amino acids. V lost 3 bases and J 1 base, leaving 14 bases between the germline ends. CDR3: CASSGGAGASNQPQHF. The CDR3 nucleotides read TGTGCCAGCAGCGGTGGGGCGGGGGCGAGCAATCAGCCCCAGCATTTT.

V usage is TRBV29-1 and J usage is TRBJ1-1; D not certain. This CDR3 region has 13 residues. V was trimmed by 4 bases and J by 3 bases, leaving 12 bases between them. Germline V gene lookup returns CDR1 SQVTM and CDR2 ANQGSEA. The CDR3 coding sequence is TGCAGCGTTGTAGGCAGTGTGGACACTGAAGCTTTCTTT. This encodes CSVVGSVDTEAFF. Full variable domain (rest looked up from reference TRBV29-1 and TRBJ1-1): SAVISQKPSRDICQRGTSLTIQCQVDSQVTMMFWYRQQPGQSLTLIATANQGSEATYESGFVIDKFPISRPNLTFSTLTVSNMSPEDSSIYLCSVVGSVDTEAFFGQGTRLTVV.

This chain uses TRBV7-3 with TRBJ2-2; weak D call: TRBD2 (5 bases). Germline CDR1 is SGHTA and CDR2 is FQGTGA. Trimming took off 1 base at V and 5 bases at J, with 14 bases between the two ends. The CDR3 is 16 amino acids. CDR3 amino acids: CASSLKNSRGTGELFF. Here the CDR3 DNA reads TGTGCCAGCAGCTTAAAGAATAGCCGGGGTACCGGGGAGCTGTTTTTT.

The J gene is TRBJ2-5, the V gene TRBV28; 13 bases align to TRBD2. The tail of the sequence fits TRBJ2-7 better, so the J call may be wrong. Germline V gives CDR1 MDHEN, CDR2 SYDVKM. The CDR3 loop spans 16 amino acids. CDR3 protein: CASSSPTSGGSHEQYF. The DNA for the CDR3 is TGTGCCAGCAGTTCCCCGACTAGCGGGGGGAGTCACGAGCAGTACTTC.

The CDR3 DNA sequence: TGCGCCAGCAGCCAACGTCCGGAGGCAGATACGCAGTATTTT. Amino acids: CASSQRPEADTQYF. The rearrangement joins TRBV4-3 to TRBJ2-3; weak D call: TRBD2 (5 bases). The CDR3 runs 14 residues. Per germline, CDR1 LGHNA and CDR2 YSLEER. Trimming stripped 2 bases from V and 4 bases from J, with 10 bases between.

This chain joins TRBV20-1 and TRBJ1-6; TRBD1 matches 7 bases. The V gene's germline CDR1 is DFQATT and CDR2 SNEGSKA (reference sequence). V lost 5 bases and J lost 7; bases outside the gene matches: 11. The CDR3 extends over 15 amino acids. CDR3 loop: CSAQSQGNFNSPLHF. The CDR3 DNA reads TGCAGTGCTCAATCACAGGGGAACTTCAATTCACCCCTCCACTTT.

In the case of this clonotype: Just one base apart from a much larger clone, this may be a read error. This chain connects TRBV25-1 to TRBJ2-1; 8 nucleotides agree with TRBD1. The germline V gene encodes CDR1 MGHDK and CDR2 SYGVNS. CDR3 length: 15 amino acids. The CDR3 spells CASGERQGAYNEQFF. DNA for the CDR3: TGTGCCAGCGGTGAAAGGCAGGGGGCTTACAATGAGCAGTTCTTC.

The chain joins TRBV6-2 or TRBV6-3 to TRBJ2-5; TRBD1 aligns across 8 bases. Germline V lookup: CDR1 MNHEY, CDR2 SVGEGT. Trimming cost V 5 bases and J 1 base; bases outside gene matches: 6. This CDR3 comprises 15 residues. CDR3 bases: TGTGCCAGCAGTCCGGGACAGGCTAGCCAAGAGACCCAGTACTTC. Translating gives CASSPGQASQETQYF.

The chain has TRBV7-2 and TRBJ1-4; a weak D match, TRBD1 (5 bases). Germline V gene data show CDR1 as SGHTA and CDR2 as FQGNSA. This CDR3 is 17 amino acids long. V lost 2 bases and J lost 3, with 16 bases in between. DNA of the CDR3: TGTGCCAGCAGCTTATTGGGGGGGAGCATCTCTAATGAAAAACTGTTTTTT. This translates into CASSLLGGSISNEKLFF.

V gene TRBV7-9 combines with J gene TRBJ2-1; 9 bases agree with TRBD1. The germline V gene has CDR1 SEHNR and CDR2 FQNEAQ (reference sequence). V was pared by 5 bases and J by 5 bases, with 10 bases of the junction left unmatched. This CDR3 is built from 16 residues. The CDR3 bases are TGTGCCAGCAGCCCCTTACAGGGGGCCGGCCACAATGAGCAGTTCTTC. This codes for CASSPLQGAGHNEQFF.

The gene calls are TRBV6-2 or TRBV6-3 and TRBJ2-1; TRBD2 matches at 16 bases. The CDR3 is 21 residues long. Germline assignment: CDR1 MNHEY and CDR2 SVGEGT. The junction had 14 bases not matched to a gene; V was cut back by 6 bases and J by 0 bases. Written as DNA, the CDR3 is TGTGCCAGCAGACCTTTTCCCGGGACTAGCGGGGGGGCAATCTCCTACAATGAGCAGTTCTTC. It codes for CASRPFPGTSGGAISYNEQFF.

V gene TRBV12-3 or TRBV12-4 combines with J gene TRBJ1-2; TRBD1 matches at 7 bases. This CDR3 region has 15 residues. Germline trimming cut 6 bases from V and 8 bases from J; bases unmatched to any gene: 15. The CDR3 is CASRFTQGQPEGYTF. In DNA, the CDR3 is TGTGCCAGCAGATTCACACAGGGGCAACCGGAGGGCTACACCTTC.

The chain uses TRBV5-5 and TRBJ2-7, with D tentatively TRBD1 (6 bases). The germline CDR1 and CDR2 sequences are SGHKS and YYEKEE (reference sequence). Trimming took 2 bases from V and 7 from J, leaving 13 bases between them. CDR3 length: 13 residues. CDR3 loop: CASSFLQGPEQYF. The DNA of the CDR3 is TGTGCCAGCAGCTTTTTACAGGGTCCGGAGCAGTACTTC. Full variable domain (rest looked up from reference TRBV5-5 and TRBJ2-7): DAGVTQSPTHLIKTRGQQVTLRCSPISGHKSVSWYQQVLGQGPQFIFQYYEKEERGRGNFPDRFSARQFPNYSSELNVNALLLGDSALYLCASSFLQGPEQYFGPGTRLTVT.